Shown below are 13 T cell receptor beta chains from a single sample sequenced in a study of early T cells in non-severe SARS-CoV-2 infection. MiXCR, applied by TCRdb to the 5' RACE reads, yields one record per CDR3 protein. The sample consists of about 36,000 distinct CDR3 sequences, 5.5% to 8% of them appearing once. The sequencing here drew on whole blood, taken at baseline. These receptors were collected from an adult who was a healthcare worker with PCR-confirmed SARS-CoV-2 infection or an uninfected control (not recorded which).

The sample holds a few counts of this clonotype. CDR3 coding DNA: TGTGCCAGCAGCCAAGGCCTAGCAGGTGGGCAGTTCTTC. Encoded protein: CASSQGLAGGQFF. The rearrangement links TRBV3-1 to TRBJ2-1, with D perhaps TRBD2 (5 bases). V shed 1 base and J shed 12 bases, with 13 bases lying between them. Germline lookup yields CDR1 LGHDT and CDR2 YNNKEL (reference sequence). The CDR3 extends over 13 amino acids.

This clonotype was seen repeatedly, ten times or more. This chain joins TRBV29-1 and TRBJ1-3, with no clear D. Germline V gene sequence: CDR1 SQVTM, CDR2 ANQGSEA. The CDR3 contains 12 residues. V was pared by 2 bases and J by 2 bases, with 4 bases between. The CDR3 region has the DNA TGCAGCGTTGAATCAGCTGGAAACACCATATATTTT. Its translation: CSVESAGNTIYF.

The chain carries TRBV9 and TRBJ1-4; 9 bases are a match to TRBD1. The CDR3 consists of 16 residues. From germline, CDR1 is SGDLS and CDR2 YYNGEE. The V gene end was trimmed by 2 bases and the J gene end by 7 bases; junction bases not matched to a gene: 9. CDR3 in amino acids: CASSVNPGQGSEKLFF. The CDR3 nucleotides read TGTGCCAGCAGCGTCAACCCGGGACAGGGCTCTGAAAAACTGTTTTTT.

This clonotype has at least ten counts. The chain combines TRBV14 with TRBJ1-1; no clear D. V was clipped by 0 bases and J by 9 bases, with 8 bases between them. This CDR3 is built from 12 residues. From germline, CDR1 is SGHDN and CDR2 FVKESK. CDR3 amino acids: CASSQDGHQAFF. In DNA form, the CDR3 reads TGTGCCAGCAGCCAAGATGGTCATCAAGCTTTCTTT.

This clonotype was observed many times. The rearrangement uses TRBV6-1 and TRBJ1-6; D possibly corresponds to TRBD1 (5 bases). Germline CDR1 is MNHNS and CDR2 is SASEGT. V lost 0 bases and J lost 5, with 8 bases in between. The CDR3 is 15 residues long. CDR3 sequence reads: CASSEAGGHNSPLHF. The DNA for the CDR3 is TGTGCCAGCAGTGAAGCGGGGGGACATAATTCACCCCTCCACTTT.

This clonotype is categorized as medium-sized. This chain uses TRBV6-2 or TRBV6-3 with TRBJ2-3; no firm D call. The length of the CDR3 is 11 residues. From germline, CDR1 is MNHEY and CDR2 SVGEGT. The V end lost 5 bases, the J end lost 4 bases, and 4 bases lay between the germline ends. The CDR3: CASSKADTQYF. CDR3 coding DNA: TGTGCCAGCAGTAAGGCAGATACGCAGTATTTT.

This clonotype was found many times. The chain is built from TRBV5-1 and TRBJ2-2; D is unresolved. Germline V gives CDR1 SGHRS, CDR2 YFSETQ. Trimming took off 1 base at V and 0 bases at J, with 10 bases between the two ends. The CDR3 runs 16 residues. The CDR3 DNA reads TGCGCCAGCAGCTTGAGGGCCAGCGCGAACACCGGGGAGCTGTTTTTT. The encoded protein is CASSLRASANTGELFF.

This clonotype has ten or more counts. The chain combines TRBV11-2 with TRBJ1-3, with TRBD1 matching 8 bases. Trimming at V came to 6 bases and at J to 0 bases, leaving 10 bases not matched to a gene. Germline CDR1 and CDR2: SGHAT and FQNNGV. CDR3 size: 17 residues. CDR3 coding DNA: TGTGCCAGCAGGTCACCGGGACAGGTCCCCTCTGGAAACACCATATATTTT. Protein: CASRSPGQVPSGNTIYF.

At least ten counts were recorded for this clonotype. This chain joins TRBV27 and TRBJ2-7, with 11 bases matching TRBD2. Germline-derived CDR1 and CDR2 are MNHEY and SMNVEV (reference sequence). This CDR3 has 15 amino acids. V trimming: 1 base; J trimming: 6 bases; junction bases outside the gene matches: 5. This chain's CDR3 is CASSLLAGGPREQYF. The DNA of the CDR3 is TGTGCCAGCAGTTTATTAGCGGGAGGGCCCCGCGAGCAGTACTTC.

This clonotype was counted between two and nine times. CDR3 amino acids: CASTTDNEQFF. CDR3 nucleotide sequence: TGTGCCAGCACCACCGACAATGAGCAGTTCTTC. The chain employs TRBV6-6 and TRBJ2-1; no clear D gene. Germline V gene lookup returns CDR1 MNHNY and CDR2 SVGAGI (reference sequence). The CDR3 spans 11 residues. V was clipped by 7 bases and J by 5 bases, with 6 bases between them.

By proportion, this clonotype is medium-sized (0.01 to 0.1%). This chain's CDR3 is CASSLSGGARQPQHF. Written as DNA, the CDR3 is TGTGCCAGCAGTTTATCCGGCGGGGCTCGGCAGCCCCAGCATTTT. This chain joins TRBV28 and TRBJ1-5, with D possibly matching TRBD1 (5 bases). The CDR3 has 15 amino acids. CDR1 is MDHEN and CDR2 is SYDVKM in the germline V gene. V lost 1 base and J lost 7, with 14 bases in between.

This clonotype has a count of ten or more. The chain uses TRBV5-6 and TRBJ1-1, with TRBD1 identical over 7 bases. The trim removed 3 bases at V and 8 bases at J, leaving 4 bases unmatched. This CDR3 contains 12 residues. Germline CDR1 is SGHDT and CDR2 is YYEEEE. CDR3 sequence reads: CASSSPGQEAFF. The CDR3 coding sequence is TGTGCCAGCAGCTCGCCGGGACAGGAAGCTTTCTTT.

In its sample, this clonotype was seen many times. This rearrangement joins TRBV15 to TRBJ2-3; 8 nucleotides line up with TRBD2. Germline CDR1 is LNHNV and CDR2 is YYDKDF (reference sequence). This CDR3 comprises 17 residues. The ends lost 0 bases at V and 1 base at J; junction bases unmatched: 6. The CDR3 is CATSRDRREDGTDTQYF. CDR3 DNA: TGTGCCACCAGCAGAGATCGGCGGGAGGATGGCACAGATACGCAGTATTTT.